This TCR beta chain comes out of a study of a mutant IDH1 vaccine in newly diagnosed glioma (dated by TCRdb to the early 2020s). As for the study more broadly: In the chemotherapy-containing groups, vaccination started alongside temozolomide cycles, whereas in patients who had radiotherapy alone it started 4-6 weeks after radiotherapy. Prior to enrollment, standard therapy consisting of radiotherapy alone, temozolomide alone, or radiochemotherapy with temozolomide had been administered to patients, with the combination being received by most patients. Of the approximately 33 treated patients, around 62% were male and roughly 38% were female, and a mean age of 40.4 years was recorded. For exploratory analyses, under 30 treated patients had longitudinal TCRB deep sequencing done wherever samples were available. Visit V12 was the week-35 safety follow-up and visit V13 was the week-47 end of study. Six visits were used for peripheral blood collection: V03 (baseline), V05, V07, V10, V12 and V13.

The sample holds a few counts of this clone. Its antigen is not yet known. The sample holds no much larger clone one base away, and base qualities are not on file. CDR1 and CDR2 are read off the germline V gene (reference sequence) as GTSNPN and SVGIG. Trimming takes 2 bases from V and 4 bases from J, and the germline ends sit 12 bases apart. Including cysteine and phenylalanine, the CDR3 has 14 amino acids. Only the CDR3 region is kept as DNA, spanning 42 bases read in frame from base 1. The library was generated by the immunoSEQ multiplex PCR assay. Rearranged TCR beta chain sequences were amplified with the hsTCRB Kit following the manufacturer's protocol. TCRB libraries were sequenced on an Illumina MiSeq. From the authors' description of their analysis: The proprietary platform of the kit vendor was used for demultiplexing, trimming and gene mapping. TCRdb obtained this table from immuneACCESS and retained in-frame rearrangements with V and J assigned. These tables miss some clones; where compared with another copy, unresolved V genes account for less than half of the shortfall, and the remainder is unexplained. V and J calls and clone size come straight from that table; D and trimming were deduced from the DNA. Counted in this sample were about 94,000 clones; around 92% of them appeared once. The ten largest clones represent approximately 0.8% of the sample.

Overall results and qualifications from the work: Changes in the top peripheral T cell clonotypes picked up by TCRB sequencing did not appear to be linked to pseudoprogression. Across multiple MHC alleles, vaccine-induced immune responses were seen in nearly 95% of patients. The authors noted that analyses of patient blood samples could not be reproduced because of sample limitations. Availability determined which PBMC samples were chosen for TCRB deep sequencing.

Read against the paper, the sample's time point label means: week 47, end of study. A 20-mer mutant IDH1 peptide at 300 micrograms in Montanide made up each vaccine dose, which was injected subcutaneously together with topical imiquimod. Eight vaccinations were administered to patients in weeks 1, 3, 5, 7, 11, 15, 19 and 23, corresponding to visits V03 through V10. Donors had newly diagnosed WHO grade 3 or 4 IDH1-mutant astrocytomas with loss of nuclear ATRX. The samples were drawn from NOA16, a multicentre, single-arm, open-label phase I trial in Germany that tested a mutant IDH1 peptide vaccine in humans for the first time. Genomic DNA for TCRB sequencing was isolated from EDTA blood with the DNeasy Blood and Tissue Kit.

The TCR originated in a woman in her fifties or sixties with glioma. The sample was PBMCs, taken from a glioma patient whose treatment included an IDH1 peptide vaccine. This chain joins TRBV30 to TRBJ1-5, with the D gene not confidently named. CDR3 reads: CAWSTVTENQPQHF. The base sequence is TGTGCCTGGAGTACCGTGACTGAGAATCAGCCCCAGCATTTT.